The entry below gives a single T cell receptor beta chain sequence along with its context. Its antigen remains unknown. Other DNA sequences in this specimen translate into the identical CDR3. This entry belongs to a study of shared clonotypes between healthy human individuals. Study-wide points: Large sequencing depth failed to make sorted-subset sequencing complete, rarefaction showed.

Only CD45RO-negative cells positively selected for CCR7 counted as naive CD8 cells, so terminally differentiated effector memory CD45RA+ cells were excluded. Participating donors were healthy, HIV-negative adults free of recent acute infections or vaccinations. Every contributor of samples was a Caucasian grown-up residing in Nashville, Tennessee. Libraries were prepared by immunoSEQ multiplex PCR; TCRdb keeps only in-frame clonotypes and omits some of them. The sample has millions of clones, roughly 91% seen once. The clonotype originates from a man between 18 and 29 years old in good health. Some clones in this sample may be carry-over from other donors' samples. Sequenced input: naive CD8+ T cells from PBMCs.

This chain's CDR3 is CASSSGSYSNQPQHF. In DNA, the CDR3 is TGTGCCAGCAGCTCGGGATCCTATAGCAATCAGCCCCAGCATTTT. V gene TRBV7-9 combines with J gene TRBJ1-5; no reliable D call. The V end lost 4 bases, the J end lost 0 bases, and 10 bases lay between the germline ends. The germline gives CDR1 SEHNR, CDR2 FQNEAQ (reference sequence). CDR3 size: 15 residues.